Each of the 2 T cell receptor beta chains below was sequenced from the same sample in a study of CD8+CD57+ T cells in acquired aplastic anemia. Both TCR beta VDJ combination and CDR3 sequence profiling were carried out. Genomic DNA was the template for this profiling. TCRdb fed the reads into MiXCR, producing one record per CDR3 protein. In the table there are about 190,000 distinct CDR3 sequences, approximately 49% of which are singletons. The specimen sequenced was sorted CD4+, CD8+, or CD8+CD57+ T cells (not recorded which) from PBMCs. The receptors stem from a human donor in good health, serving as a control.

The rearrangement joins TRBV2 to TRBJ1-2, with unresolved D. The V gene's germline CDR1 is SNHLY and CDR2 FYNNEI. The CDR3 has 11 residues. The V end was cut by 2 bases, the J end by 10 bases, with 8 bases between. CDR3 sequence: CASSERWDYTF. The CDR3 nucleotides are TGTGCCAGCAGTGAAAGGTGGGACTACACCTTC.

This clonotype was observed at least ten times. The genes are TRBV15 and TRBJ2-6; 7 bases are shared with TRBD1. The J segment lost 5 bases and the V segment lost 0 bases, leaving 4 bases of the junction unmatched. Germline V lookup: CDR1 LNHNV, CDR2 YYDKDF (reference sequence). This CDR3 is built from 16 residues. CDR3 coding DNA: TGTGCCACCAGCAGAGAAATGACAGGGAGGGCCAACGTCCTGACTTTC. Translating it yields CATSREMTGRANVLTF.